Below, 31 T cell receptor beta chains from the same sample are listed, as sequenced in a study of brain T cells in children with intractable seizures. Measured with immunoSEQ multiplex PCR; TCRdb has only the in-frame clones, and not every one. In the table there are over 95,000 clones, 90% to 95% of which are singletons. The source material was peripheral blood, sampled at surgery. The origin of the receptors is a boy under two years old with hemimegalencephaly and intractable seizures.

V and J are TRBV9 and TRBJ2-3, with 9 bases lining up with TRBD2. The germline CDR1 and CDR2 sequences are SGDLS and YYNGEE. V trimming: 3 bases; J trimming: 5 bases; junction bases outside the gene matches: 16. CDR3 length: 18 residues. DNA for the CDR3: TGTGCCAGCAGCGCGCCAACCCGGCCTAGCGGGAATGGAGATACGCAGTATTTT. It translates to CASSAPTRPSGNGDTQYF. The variable domain in full, completed from reference TRBV9 and TRBJ2-3, reads DSGVTQTPKHLITATGQRVTLRCSPRSGDLSVYWYQQSLDQGLQFLIQYYNGEERAKGNILERFSAQQFPDLHSELNLSSLELGDSALYFCASSAPTRPSGNGDTQYFGPGTRLTVL.

This chain uses TRBV11-3 with TRBJ1-1; D is undetermined. The CDR3 loop spans 16 amino acids. V was trimmed by 5 bases and J by 0 bases, leaving 16 bases between them. Germline CDR1 SGHNT, CDR2 YENEEA. The chain's CDR3 is CASSPIPGYMNTEAFF. Here the CDR3 DNA reads TGTGCCAGCAGCCCAATTCCGGGTTACATGAACACTGAAGCTTTCTTT.

This chain uses TRBV29-1 with TRBJ2-7, with 8 nucleotides matching TRBD2. The V gene end was trimmed by 7 bases and the J gene end by 3 bases; junction bases not matched to a gene: 11. The CDR3 contains 14 residues. Germline V gives CDR1 SQVTM, CDR2 ANQGSEA. The CDR3 sequence: CSASPGLEGYEQYF. In nucleotides, the CDR3 is TGCAGCGCAAGCCCGGGACTAGAAGGCTACGAGCAGTACTTC.

The chain uses TRBV4-3 and TRBJ2-2; TRBD1 might be the D (6 bases). This CDR3 has 16 amino acids. The germline V gene encodes CDR1 LGHNA and CDR2 YSLEER. Trimming took 1 base from V and 0 from J, leaving 9 bases between them. The CDR3 is CASSQVGGTNTGELFF. The CDR3 DNA reads as TGCGCCAGCAGCCAAGTAGGGGGAACGAACACCGGGGAGCTGTTTTTT.

V gene TRBV24-1 combines with J gene TRBJ1-5, with 11 bases identical to TRBD1. Germline V lookup: CDR1 KGHDR, CDR2 SFDVKD. This CDR3 has 16 amino acids. V was pared by 7 bases and J by 7 bases, with 11 bases of the junction left unmatched. CDR3 DNA sequence: TGTGCCACCAGCGACCGGGACAGGGGGGAAGGCCAGCCCCAGCATTTT. Its protein product is CATSDRDRGEGQPQHF.

The genes are TRBV30 and TRBJ2-1; 11 bases line up with TRBD2. The V segment lost 3 bases and the J segment 9 bases; nucleotides outside the gene matches: 13. This CDR3 has 16 amino acids. The germline V gene encodes CDR1 GTSNPN and CDR2 SVGIG (reference sequence). The CDR3 sequence: CAWSSPLAGDLGEQFF. Written as DNA, the CDR3 is TGTGCCTGGAGCTCACCACTAGCGGGAGATCTCGGTGAGCAGTTCTTC.

This rearrangement joins TRBV5-1 to TRBJ1-1, with unresolved D. Trimming stripped 4 bases from V and 1 base from J, with 11 bases between. The CDR3 runs to 14 residues. Germline V lookup: CDR1 SGHRS, CDR2 YFSETQ. The CDR3 sequence: CASSPTTGNTEAFF. The CDR3 coding sequence is TGCGCCAGCAGCCCGACGACGGGGAACACTGAAGCTTTCTTT.

The CDR3 DNA reads TGTGCCAGCAGCTTATTCTATGACAGGTACAATCAGCCCCAGCATTTT. This codes for CASSLFYDRYNQPQHF. The chain uses TRBV7-9 and TRBJ1-5; a possible D gene is TRBD1 (6 bases). Germline values: CDR1 SEHNR, CDR2 FQNEAQ (reference sequence). Trimming took off 2 bases at V and 3 bases at J, with 14 bases between the two ends. The CDR3 has 16 residues. Filled out from reference TRBV7-9 and TRBJ1-5, the complete variable domain reads DTGVSQNPRHKITKRGQNVTFRCDPISEHNRLYWYRQTLGQGPEFLTYFQNEAQLEKSRLLSDRFSAERPKGSFSTLEIQRTEQGDSAMYLCASSLFYDRYNQPQHFGDGTRLSIL.

The J gene is TRBJ1-6, the V gene TRBV28; possibly TRBD1 for D (5 bases). The CDR3 loop spans 17 amino acids. Germline lookup yields CDR1 MDHEN and CDR2 SYDVKM. The V end was cut by 1 base, the J end by 0 bases, with 10 bases between. CDR3 DNA: TGTGCCAGCAGTTTATTTAGGACACTCTCCTATAATTCACCCCTCCACTTT. It is translated as CASSLFRTLSYNSPLHF.

The chain carries TRBV10-2 and TRBJ2-5; TRBD2 agrees at 9 bases. Per the germline V gene, CDR1 is WSHSY and CDR2 is SAAADI. The CDR3 runs to 15 residues. With 0 bases clipped from V and 10 bases from J, the junction kept 9 bases outside the gene matches. In DNA form, the CDR3 reads TGCGCCAGCAGTGAGTCGCGCGGGAGGGCCTTGGACCAGTACTTC. Its protein is CASSESRGRALDQYF.

The chain carries TRBV5-1 and TRBJ2-1; 12 bases agree with TRBD2. The CDR3 is 14 amino acids. Germline loops: CDR1 SGHRS, CDR2 YFSETQ. J lost 8 bases, V lost 5 bases, and 5 bases had no gene match. CDR3 sequence reads: CASSGTSGSHEQFF. The CDR3 DNA sequence: TGCGCCAGCAGTGGGACTAGCGGGTCGCATGAGCAGTTCTTC.

This sequence joins TRBV5-6 and TRBJ2-7; D might be TRBD1 (6 bases). The CDR3 length is 13 residues. Germline CDR1 SGHDT, CDR2 YYEEEE. Trimming took off 3 bases at V and 6 bases at J, with 13 bases between the two ends. Here the CDR3 reads CASSSGQSPEQYF. Written as DNA, the CDR3 is TGTGCCAGCAGCTCGGGACAATCCCCCGAGCAGTACTTC.

The chain joins TRBV6-5 to TRBJ2-7; D uncertain. Germline V CDR1 and CDR2: MNHEY, SVGAGI. Trimming stripped 5 bases from V and 4 bases from J, with 12 bases between. CDR3 length: 13 amino acids. CDR3 loop: CASSRTVGYEQYF. DNA for the CDR3: TGTGCCAGCAGTCGGACGGTGGGGTACGAGCAGTACTTC.

This chain joins TRBV11-2 and TRBJ2-3; D is uncertain. V shed 0 bases and J shed 3 bases, with 1 base lying between them. Germline loops: CDR1 SGHAT, CDR2 FQNNGV. There are 12 residues in the CDR3. The chain's CDR3 is CASSLDTDTQYF. The DNA for the CDR3 is TGTGCCAGCAGCTTAGATACAGATACGCAGTATTTT.

The chain combines TRBV7-9 with TRBJ1-2, with D unresolved. This CDR3 contains 15 residues. V shed 1 base and J shed 3 bases, with 12 bases lying between them. Germline V gene data show CDR1 as SEHNR and CDR2 as FQNEAQ (reference sequence). CDR3 protein: CASSLGRWVDYGYTF. Here the CDR3 DNA reads TGTGCCAGCAGCTTAGGACGGTGGGTGGACTATGGCTACACCTTC.

The chain uses TRBV5-1 and TRBJ2-3; no firm D call. V shed 3 bases and J shed 4 bases, with 6 bases lying between them. The CDR3 consists of 12 residues. Germline V gives CDR1 SGHRS, CDR2 YFSETQ. The CDR3: CASSWPADTQYF. The DNA for the CDR3 is TGCGCCAGCAGCTGGCCGGCAGATACGCAGTATTTT.

This chain uses TRBV28 with TRBJ1-1; 10 bases are shared with TRBD1. CDR1 is MDHEN and CDR2 is SYDVKM in the germline V gene. This CDR3 contains 16 residues. V lost 6 bases and J lost 0; bases outside the gene matches: 7. The CDR3 DNA reads as TGTGCCAGCAGGTGGACAGGGGGAGTGTTGAACACTGAAGCTTTCTTT. Amino acids: CASRWTGGVLNTEAFF.

This chain uses TRBV7-9 with TRBJ2-5; a weak D match, TRBD2 (6 bases). Deletions cut 5 bases from V and 2 bases from J, with 15 bases between. The CDR3 runs to 15 residues. Per germline, CDR1 SEHNR and CDR2 FQNEAQ (reference sequence). The CDR3 loop reads CASSRMAGTQETQYF. In DNA form, the CDR3 reads TGTGCCAGCAGCCGTATGGCGGGGACTCAAGAGACCCAGTACTTC.

The chain uses TRBV5-1 and TRBJ2-6; tentatively, D is TRBD1 (5 bases). CDR1 is SGHRS and CDR2 is YFSETQ in the germline V gene. The CDR3 contains 15 residues. Trimming left V 2 bases short and J 4 bases short, with 10 bases between. CDR3 residues: CASSFTGTGANVLTF. The CDR3 region has the DNA TGCGCCAGCAGCTTTACAGGAACCGGGGCCAACGTCCTGACTTTC.

This sequence joins TRBV11-3 and TRBJ2-1; 12 bases are a match to TRBD1. The V and J ends lost 7 bases and 8 bases, in that order; junction bases with no gene match: 9. CDR3 size: 15 residues. Germline V gene sequence: CDR1 SGHNT, CDR2 YENEEA. CDR3 sequence: CASTTGTGGKDEQFF. The CDR3 nucleotides are TGTGCCAGCACCACCGGGACAGGGGGCAAGGATGAGCAGTTCTTC.

This sequence joins TRBV4-1 and TRBJ2-3, with D possibly TRBD1 on 6 matching bases. Germline CDR1 reads MGHRA; CDR2 reads YSYEKL. V lost 6 bases and J 2 bases, leaving 9 bases between the germline ends. The CDR3 runs 13 residues. CDR3 nucleotides: TGCGCCAGCAGACAGGGAACCACAGATACGCAGTATTTT. Its translation is CASRQGTTDTQYF.

This sequence joins TRBV4-2 and TRBJ2-7, with D possibly being TRBD2 (6 bases). The CDR3 has 13 residues. Germline CDR1 reads LGHNA; CDR2 reads YNFKEQ. The V gene lost 3 bases and the J gene lost 3 bases, with 9 bases spanning the gap. DNA for the CDR3: TGTGCCAGCAGCCAGAGGGAGGACTACGAGCAGTACTTC. Encoded protein: CASSQREDYEQYF.

This chain links TRBV5-4 with TRBJ2-5; 8 nucleotides match TRBD2. Germline CDR1 SGHNT, CDR2 YYREEE (reference sequence). The CDR3 extends over 16 amino acids. The V segment lost 2 bases and the J segment 1 base; nucleotides outside the gene matches: 7. The CDR3 DNA reads as TGTGCCAGCAGCTTATTGACTAGCGAGACCCAAGAGACCCAGTACTTC. Translated, it gives CASSLLTSETQETQYF.

The gene calls are TRBV9 and TRBJ2-7; possible D gene TRBD2, 6 bases. V was clipped by 0 bases and J by 2 bases, with 12 bases between them. CDR3 length equals 15 residues. Germline V gives CDR1 SGDLS, CDR2 YYNGEE. The CDR3 DNA sequence: TGTGCCAGCAGCGTAGGCGGGGCGCCGACCTACGAGCAGTACTTC. It encodes CASSVGGAPTYEQYF.

V gene TRBV12-3 or TRBV12-4 combines with J gene TRBJ2-1; tentative D call: TRBD2 (6 bases). Deletions cut 6 bases from V and 6 bases from J, with 12 bases between. The CDR3 runs to 13 residues. This CDR3 reads CASSPTSFNEQFF. The CDR3 DNA follows: TGTGCCAGCAGCCCAACTAGCTTCAATGAGCAGTTCTTC.

The rearrangement uses TRBV29-1 and TRBJ2-3; D is possibly TRBD2 (6 bases). Between the trimmed V and J ends, which lost 4 bases and 3 bases, there was a span of 14 bases. Germline CDR1 reads SQVTM; CDR2 reads ANQGSEA. The CDR3 is 14 residues long. CDR3 coding DNA: TGCAGCGTTGGGGTATTAGGGAGGACAGATACGCAGTATTTT. As protein: CSVGVLGRTDTQYF.

This chain joins TRBV10-2 and TRBJ2-7, with D uncertain. Trimming pared 2 bases from V and 5 bases from J, leaving 4 bases between. Germline CDR1 is WSHSY and CDR2 is SAAADI. The CDR3 loop spans 11 amino acids. CDR3 sequence: CASSERHEQYF. Here the CDR3 DNA reads TGCGCCAGCAGTGAGCGTCACGAGCAGTACTTC.

The chain has TRBV28 and TRBJ1-1; 10 nucleotides agree with TRBD1. Germline V gives CDR1 MDHEN, CDR2 SYDVKM. The CDR3 consists of 15 residues. Trimming at V came to 6 bases and at J to 4 bases, leaving 8 bases not matched to a gene. The CDR3 here is CASSSSGQGTTEAFF. CDR3 nucleotides: TGTGCCAGCAGCTCCTCGGGACAGGGGACCACTGAAGCTTTCTTT.

The chain links TRBV7-8 to TRBJ2-1, with TRBD1 identical over 10 bases. The CDR3 runs 18 residues. CDR1 is SGHVS and CDR2 is FQNEAQ in the germline V gene. Trimming removed 2 bases from V and 2 bases from J; junction bases left unmatched: 9. Written as DNA, the CDR3 is TGTGCCAGCAGCTTACACCCACGACAGGGGGCCCCCTACAATGAGCAGTTCTTC. Its translation: CASSLHPRQGAPYNEQFF.

The J gene is TRBJ1-1, the V gene TRBV2; the match to TRBD1 covers 7 bases. CDR3 length: 15 amino acids. The germline CDR1 and CDR2 sequences are SNHLY and FYNNEI. J lost 0 bases, V lost 11 bases, and 12 bases had no gene match. The CDR3 DNA reads as TGTGCCGGGAGGACAGGCACCTTTTTGAACACTGAAGCTTTCTTT. The encoded protein is CAGRTGTFLNTEAFF.

The chain couples TRBV7-9 to TRBJ2-7; D ambiguous. The CDR3 is 12 amino acids. V lost 5 bases and J 6 bases, leaving 11 bases between the germline ends. CDR1 and CDR2 (germline): SEHNR, FQNEAQ (reference sequence). CDR3 amino acids: CASSRILGEQYF. The CDR3 coding sequence is TGTGCCAGCAGCCGGATTTTAGGCGAGCAGTACTTC.